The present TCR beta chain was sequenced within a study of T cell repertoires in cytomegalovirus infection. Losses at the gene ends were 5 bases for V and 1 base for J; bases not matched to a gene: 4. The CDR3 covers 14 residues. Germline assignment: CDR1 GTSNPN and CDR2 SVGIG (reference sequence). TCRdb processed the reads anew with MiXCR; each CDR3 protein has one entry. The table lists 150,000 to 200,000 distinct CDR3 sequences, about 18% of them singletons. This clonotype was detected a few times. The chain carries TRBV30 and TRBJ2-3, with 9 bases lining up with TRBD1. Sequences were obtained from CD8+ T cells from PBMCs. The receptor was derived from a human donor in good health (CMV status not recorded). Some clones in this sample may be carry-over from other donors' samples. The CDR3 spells CAWGTGSGTDTQYF. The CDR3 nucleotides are TGTGCCTGGGGGACAGGGTCGGGCACAGATACGCAGTATTTT.